A selection of T cell receptor beta chains follows, all from one sample in a study of beta chain features in type 1 diabetes. Assay: immunoSEQ multiplex PCR; the TCRdb copy retains only in-frame clones and omits some. The top ten clones hold more than 0.1% of a sample with around 650,000 clones, around 12% of them seen once. The specimen sequenced was naive CD4+ T cells from blood. The receptors derive from a man aged 25 to 45 with type 1 diabetes. Each CDR3 is given with its conserved first and last residue. A D gene is named only where the DNA matches it firmly. Some rows have no size entry. The others give once, few or many, or a class for an expanded clone.

V gene: TRBV7-8
D gene: .
clone size: .
J gene: TRBJ2-7
CDR3 protein: CASSLAYKGDEQYF
CDR3 DNA: TGTGCCAGCAGCTTGGCTTACAAAGGCGACGAGCAGTACTTC

V gene: TRBV6-1
D gene: TRBD1
clone size: .
J gene: TRBJ2-5
CDR3 protein: CASTSGGHETQYF
CDR3 DNA: TGTGCCAGCACCTCAGGGGGTCATGAGACCCAGTACTTC

V gene: TRBV11-3
D gene: .
clone size: few
J gene: TRBJ2-5
CDR3 protein: CASTLEQETQYF
CDR3 DNA: TGTGCCAGCACCTTGGAGCAAGAGACCCAGTACTTC

V gene: TRBV28
D gene: .
clone size: few
J gene: TRBJ2-1
CDR3 protein: CASSFSPRGEQFF
CDR3 DNA: TGTGCCAGCAGTTTTTCCCCACGGGGTGAGCAGTTCTTC

V gene: TRBV4-3
D gene: .
clone size: few
J gene: TRBJ1-2
CDR3 protein: CASSQPGFPNYGYTF
CDR3 DNA: TGCGCCAGCAGCCAACCAGGCTTTCCTAACTATGGCTACACCTTC

V gene: TRBV28
D gene: .
clone size: once
J gene: TRBJ1-2
CDR3 protein: CASSFDGNYGYTF
CDR3 DNA: TGTGCCAGCAGTTTTGACGGTAACTATGGCTACACCTTC

V gene: TRBV2
D gene: TRBD1
clone size: .
J gene: TRBJ2-7
CDR3 protein: CASSRGDRGSYEQYF
CDR3 DNA: TGTGCCAGCAGCAGAGGGGACAGGGGATCCTACGAGCAGTACTTC

V gene: TRBV6-5
D gene: .
clone size: .
J gene: TRBJ1-5
CDR3 protein: CASSADRLTWPQHF
CDR3 DNA: TGTGCCAGCAGCGCCGACAGGCTAACCTGGCCCCAGCATTTT

V gene: TRBV28
D gene: TRBD2
clone size: few
J gene: TRBJ2-5
CDR3 protein: CASLEPGAGRGETQYF
CDR3 DNA: TGTGCCAGCCTTGAGCCCGGGGCAGGGAGGGGAGAGACCCAGTACTTC

V gene: TRBV9
D gene: .
clone size: .
J gene: TRBJ2-2
CDR3 protein: CASSVGRADTGELFF
CDR3 DNA: TGTGCCAGCAGCGTAGGCAGGGCGGACACCGGGGAGCTGTTTTTT

V gene: TRBV5-5
D gene: .
clone size: few
J gene: TRBJ1-3
CDR3 protein: CASSLGSSLSSGNTIYF
CDR3 DNA: TGTGCCAGCAGCTTGGGGAGCAGCCTGTCCTCTGGAAACACCATATATTTT

V gene: TRBV6-6
D gene: TRBD1
clone size: .
J gene: TRBJ2-4
CDR3 protein: CASSLQGALAKNIQYF
CDR3 DNA: TGTGCCAGCAGTTTACAGGGGGCACTAGCCAAAAACATTCAGTACTTC

V gene: TRBV30
D gene: .
clone size: few
J gene: TRBJ1-6
CDR3 protein: CAWSVRGNSPLHF
CDR3 DNA: TGTGCCTGGAGTGTTCGTGGTAATTCACCCCTCCACTTT

V gene: TRBV5-1
D gene: TRBD2
clone size: few
J gene: TRBJ2-1
CDR3 protein: CASSQAGTSGGNEQFF
CDR3 DNA: TGCGCCAGCAGCCAAGCCGGGACTAGCGGTGGCAATGAGCAGTTCTTC

V gene: TRBV27
D gene: .
clone size: few
J gene: TRBJ2-7
CDR3 protein: CASSLPGTRTYEQYF
CDR3 DNA: TGTGCCAGCAGTTTACCGGGGACAAGGACCTACGAGCAGTACTTC

V gene: TRBV9
D gene: .
clone size: .
J gene: TRBJ2-1
CDR3 protein: CASRDVGGSYNEQFF
CDR3 DNA: TGTGCCAGCAGGGATGTGGGGGGCTCCTACAATGAGCAGTTCTTC

V gene: TRBV7-2
D gene: .
clone size: .
J gene: TRBJ1-4
CDR3 protein: CASSSELEKLFF
CDR3 DNA: TGTGCCAGCAGCTCAGAGCTTGAAAAACTGTTTTTT

V gene: TRBV7-2
D gene: .
clone size: few
J gene: TRBJ2-3
CDR3 protein: CASSRLGLLKDTQYF
CDR3 DNA: TGTGCCAGCAGCCGACTAGGCTTGTTAAAGGATACGCAGTATTTT

V gene: TRBV27
D gene: .
clone size: .
J gene: TRBJ2-2
CDR3 protein: CASSPLTRQELFF
CDR3 DNA: TGTGCCAGCAGTCCCCTTACGCGCCAGGAGCTGTTTTTT

V gene: TRBV9
D gene: .
clone size: few
J gene: TRBJ2-5
CDR3 protein: CASSVDWARGETQYF
CDR3 DNA: TGTGCCAGCAGCGTAGACTGGGCCCGCGGGGAGACCCAGTACTTC

V gene: TRBV19
D gene: TRBD1
clone size: few
J gene: TRBJ1-5
CDR3 protein: CASRGQGRINQPQHF
CDR3 DNA: TGTGCCAGTAGGGGACAGGGGAGGATCAATCAGCCCCAGCATTTT

V gene: TRBV29-1
D gene: .
clone size: .
J gene: TRBJ1-3
CDR3 protein: CSAGALFGNTIYF
CDR3 DNA: TGCAGCGCCGGGGCGTTATTCGGAAACACCATATATTTT

V gene: TRBV4-1
D gene: .
clone size: few
J gene: TRBJ2-7
CDR3 protein: CASSLADGTYEQYF
CDR3 DNA: TGCGCCAGCAGTCTAGCCGATGGCACCTACGAGCAGTACTTC

V gene: TRBV11-2
D gene: .
clone size: few
J gene: TRBJ2-5
CDR3 protein: CASSLGSGPQETQYF
CDR3 DNA: TGTGCCAGCAGCTTAGGTTCGGGCCCACAAGAGACCCAGTACTTC

V gene: TRBV18
D gene: TRBD2
clone size: many
J gene: TRBJ2-1
CDR3 protein: CASSPGTSGENEQFF
CDR3 DNA: TGTGCCAGCTCACCCGGGACTAGCGGGGAGAATGAGCAGTTCTTC

V gene: TRBV25-1
D gene: .
clone size: few
J gene: TRBJ2-5
CDR3 protein: CASRFQGGEETQYF
CDR3 DNA: TGTGCCAGCCGTTTTCAGGGGGGCGAAGAGACCCAGTACTTC

V gene: TRBV5-6
D gene: TRBD1
clone size: .
J gene: TRBJ2-1
CDR3 protein: CASSLRRDRGLQEQFF
CDR3 DNA: TGTGCCAGCAGCTTGAGGAGGGACAGGGGCTTGCAGGAGCAGTTCTTC

V gene: TRBV18
D gene: .
clone size: .
J gene: TRBJ2-3
CDR3 protein: CASSPPAGSLFTDTQYF
CDR3 DNA: TGTGCCAGCTCACCACCGGCAGGTAGCTTGTTCACAGATACGCAGTATTTT